These 18 T cell receptor beta chains came from one sample sequenced in a study of cytomegalovirus exposure and HLA in healthy donors (dated by TCRdb to 2015 to 2018). Preparation of the library involved the immunoSEQ multiplex PCR assay. The multiplex PCR relied on a mix of 60 forward primers for TCR Vbeta segments and 13 reverse primers for TCR Jbeta segments. TCRdb stores this immuneACCESS table with in-frame sequences only. Part of the clones is absent; in the studies checked, under half of the shortfall reflects unresolved V genes, and no reason is known for the rest. For this sample there are 150,000 to 200,000 clones; around 80% appear just once. The ten biggest clones cover roughly 2% of the sample. Sequencing was performed on PBMCs. The receptors were gathered from a man aged 40-49 years in good health and CMV-seronegative.

The chain couples TRBV6-5 to TRBJ1-1, with TRBD1 matching 7 bases. Losses at the gene ends were 7 bases for V and 5 bases for J; bases not matched to a gene: 10. Germline CDR1 MNHEY, CDR2 SVGAGI. The CDR3 is made up of 14 amino acids. The CDR3 protein is CASTMTGRNTEAFF. The CDR3 DNA follows: TGTGCCAGCACTATGACAGGGAGGAATACTGAAGCTTTCTTT.

V and J are TRBV6-4 and TRBJ2-1, with D possibly TRBD2 on 5 matching bases. Germline-derived CDR1 and CDR2 are MRHNA and SNTAGT. V was clipped by 0 bases and J by 3 bases, with 12 bases between them. The CDR3 is 16 residues long. The CDR3 DNA is TGTGCCAGCAGTGACTCCGTGGGAGCCAGCTACAATGAGCAGTTCTTC. Its translation: CASSDSVGASYNEQFF.

This clone was detected only once. This rearrangement joins TRBV28 to TRBJ2-5; 10 bases fit TRBD1. Germline lookup yields CDR1 MDHEN and CDR2 SYDVKM. The V gene end was trimmed by 6 bases and the J gene end by 5 bases; junction bases not matched to a gene: 6. This CDR3 contains 14 residues. The CDR3 DNA follows: TGTGCCAGCAGGGGGACAGGGGCTCGTGAGACCCAGTACTTC. Translation: CASRGTGARETQYF. Variable domain in full (rest from reference TRBV28 and TRBJ2-5): DVKVTQSSRYLVKRTGEKVFLECVQDMDHENMFWYRQDPGLGLRLIYFSYDVKMKEKGDIPEGYSVSREKKERFSLILESASTNQTSMYLCASRGTGARETQYFGPGTRLLVL.

This clone was detected only a few times. The J gene is TRBJ1-5, the V gene TRBV7-2; D might be TRBD1 (5 bases). With 4 bases removed from V and 7 bases from J, the gap between germline ends came to 11 bases. Germline-derived CDR1 and CDR2 are SGHTA and FQGNSA. This CDR3 region has 13 residues. Here the CDR3 DNA reads TGTGCCAGCAGCTCCCAGGGTGGCCAGCCCCAGCATTTT. The encoded protein is CASSSQGGQPQHF.

V gene TRBV19 combines with J gene TRBJ1-1, with D unresolved. The CDR3 runs 14 residues. CDR1 and CDR2 from the germline V gene are LNHDA and SQIVND (reference sequence). V shed 5 bases and J shed 1 base, with 11 bases lying between them. CDR3 region: CASSPRSGNTEAFF. Here the CDR3 DNA reads TGTGCCAGTAGTCCCCGATCGGGGAACACTGAAGCTTTCTTT. The full variable domain, its missing parts supplied by reference TRBV19 and TRBJ1-1, is DGGITQSPKYLFRKEGQNVTLSCEQNLNHDAMYWYRQDPGQGLRLIYYSQIVNDFQKGDIAEGYSVSREKKESFPLTVTSAQKNPTAFYLCASSPRSGNTEAFFGQGTRLTVV.

The chain carries TRBV6-5 and TRBJ2-3, with TRBD1 matching over 9 bases. Trimming at V came to 5 bases and at J to 6 bases, leaving 6 bases not matched to a gene. Germline values: CDR1 MNHEY, CDR2 SVGAGI. This CDR3 comprises 14 residues. The CDR3 DNA reads as TGTGCCAGCAGTCAGGACAGGGGATCGGATACGCAGTATTTT. Translating it yields CASSQDRGSDTQYF.

Note on this clone: Distinct nucleotide sequences in the sample also encode this CDR3. The CDR3 DNA follows: TGCGCCAGCAGTAGTACAGTTAACTATGGCTACACCTTC. The encoded protein is CASSSTVNYGYTF. The genes are TRBV5-1 and TRBJ1-2; D is ambiguous. This CDR3 is built from 13 residues. CDR1 and CDR2 from the germline V gene are SGHRS and YFSETQ. Trimming shortened V by 5 bases and J by 1 base, and 9 bases separated the two germline ends. Variable domain in full (rest from reference TRBV5-1 and TRBJ1-2): KAGVTQTPRYLIKTRGQQVTLSCSPISGHRSVSWYQQTPGQGLQFLFEYFSETQRNKGNFPGRFSGRQFSNSRSEMNVSTLELGDSALYLCASSSTVNYGYTFGSGTRLTVV.

The rearrangement joins TRBV2 to TRBJ2-7, with D maybe TRBD1 (6 bases). Trimming left V 6 bases short and J 2 bases short, with 14 bases between. The CDR3 spans 14 residues. Germline-derived CDR1 and CDR2 are SNHLY and FYNNEI. The chain's CDR3 is CASRRTDGTYEQYF. The CDR3 bases are TGTGCCAGCAGGAGGACAGATGGTACCTACGAGCAGTACTTC.

This clone was picked up one time. The chain recombines TRBV5-1 with TRBJ2-1, with 9 bases fitting TRBD2. Germline V lookup: CDR1 SGHRS, CDR2 YFSETQ. After removal of 2 bases from V and 5 bases from J, the junction contained 2 bases not matched to a gene. The CDR3 has 14 residues. The CDR3, as DNA: TGCGCCAGCAGCTTTAGCGGGAGCAACAATGAGCAGTTCTTC. Translated: CASSFSGSNNEQFF.

This clone has more than one count but fewer than ten. The junction and the germline gene differ at one end; a read error may be behind it. The chain joins TRBV5-8 to TRBJ2-3; D is possibly TRBD1 (7 bases). Germline V CDR1 and CDR2: SGHTS, YDEGEE. The CDR3 totals 13 residues. The CDR3 DNA reads as TGTGCCAGCAGCTTGGTGTCGTCAGGGGGACTGGATTTT. Protein product: CASSLVSSGGLDF. Drawing the rest from reference TRBV5-8 and TRBJ2-3, the complete variable domain is EAGVTQSPTHLIKTRGQQATLRCSPISGHTSVYWYQQALGLGLQFLLWYDEGEERNRGNFPPRFSGRQFPNYSSELNVNALELEDSALYLCASSLVSSGGLDFGPGTRLTVL.

This clone has just a few counts. This chain connects TRBV25-1 to TRBJ2-7; D is possibly TRBD2 (6 bases). The germline CDR1 and CDR2 sequences are MGHDK and SYGVNS. Trimming pared 5 bases from V and 5 bases from J, leaving 16 bases between. The CDR3 sequence is 14 residues long. DNA of the CDR3: TGTGCCAGCAGTTCCGGGAGTCTCGTCAACGAGCAGTACTTC. Protein: CASSSGSLVNEQYF.

The CDR3 spells CASSSIYRDRVRSYGYTF. The CDR3 DNA reads as TGTGCCAGCAGCTCCATCTATCGGGACAGAGTGAGGAGCTATGGCTACACCTTC. V is TRBV5-5 and J is TRBJ1-2; TRBD1 matches at 7 bases. V trimming: 3 bases; J trimming: 4 bases; junction bases outside the gene matches: 18. Germline lookup yields CDR1 SGHKS and CDR2 YYEKEE (reference sequence). There are 18 residues in the CDR3.

The CDR3 sequence is CSVVGIQGVDYEQYF. In DNA, the CDR3 is TGCAGCGTTGTTGGGATACAGGGGGTGGACTACGAGCAGTACTTC. This rearrangement joins TRBV29-1 to TRBJ2-7; 8 bases agree with TRBD1. Per the germline V gene, CDR1 is SQVTM and CDR2 is ANQGSEA. The CDR3 has 15 residues. The junction had 11 bases not matched to a gene; V was cut back by 4 bases and J by 3 bases.

This clone was seen a single time. The rearrangement uses TRBV29-1 and TRBJ1-5; 11 bases are shared with TRBD1. The CDR3 contains 13 residues. The ends lost 6 bases at V and 10 bases at J; junction bases unmatched: 8. The germline CDR1 and CDR2 sequences are SQVTM and ANQGSEA. This chain's CDR3 is CSVAGTGGEPQHF. In nucleotides, the CDR3 is TGCAGCGTCGCCGGGACAGGGGGTGAACCCCAGCATTTT.

V is TRBV2 and J is TRBJ1-5; D unresolved. Germline V gene lookup returns CDR1 SNHLY and CDR2 FYNNEI. V lost 3 bases and J 10 bases, leaving 16 bases between the germline ends. This CDR3 is built from 14 residues. The CDR3 here is CASSDRDFNGPQHF. CDR3 DNA sequence: TGTGCCAGCAGTGACCGGGATTTCAACGGCCCCCAGCATTTT.

This clone occurred once. The V gene is TRBV27, the J gene TRBJ1-1, with a possible D match to TRBD1 (5 bases). V was shortened by 6 bases and J by 2 bases, with 13 bases between the two germline ends. This CDR3 contains 14 residues. From germline, CDR1 is MNHEY and CDR2 SMNVEV (reference sequence). This CDR3 reads CASRPSGGNTEAFF. As DNA, the CDR3 is TGTGCCAGCAGGCCATCGGGGGGAAACACTGAAGCTTTCTTT.

The rearrangement joins TRBV10-3 to TRBJ1-1; 7 bases are shared with TRBD1. This CDR3 is built from 13 residues. The germline V gene encodes CDR1 ENHRY and CDR2 SYGVKD. V lost 8 bases to trimming and J lost 1 base; unmatched junction nucleotides: 4. In DNA, the CDR3 is TGTGCCATCGGAGGACAGGAGAACACTGAAGCTTTCTTT. Translated, it gives CAIGGQENTEAFF.

The genes are TRBV28 and TRBJ2-7; possibly TRBD1 for D (6 bases). In germline, CDR1 is MDHEN, CDR2 SYDVKM. CDR3 length equals 15 residues. V was pared by 3 bases and J by 3 bases, with 15 bases between. In nucleotides, the CDR3 is TGTGCCAGCAGTTTTATGGCAGGGGCTTTCTACGAGCAGTACTTC. This gives the protein CASSFMAGAFYEQYF.